This T cell receptor (beta chain) is drawn from a study of shared clonotypes between healthy human individuals. Using immunoSEQ multiplex PCR, the repertoire was profiled, and TCRdb retains in-frame clones only, with some absent. This table has 2 million to 3 million clones, approximately 93% appearing once. This CDR3 spans 13 amino acids. The germline V gene has CDR1 MDHEN and CDR2 SYDVKM. Trimming cost V 1 base and J 9 bases, with 13 bases left between them. The specimen sequenced was naive CD4+ T cells from PBMCs. The subset here: CD45RA+ positively selected. The rearrangement links TRBV28 to TRBJ2-7, with D tentatively TRBD1 (6 bases). The receptor was derived from a man aged 18 to 29 in good health. Some clones in this sample may be carry-over from other donors' samples. CDR3 loop: CASSLSGVGRQYF. The CDR3 DNA reads TGTGCCAGCAGTTTATCAGGGGTTGGACGGCAGTACTTC.